The 28 T cell receptor beta chains below come from one sample, sequenced in a study of cytomegalovirus exposure and HLA in healthy donors. The assay was immunoSEQ multiplex PCR, and TCRdb's table has in-frame clones only and misses some. This repertoire shows 90,000 to 150,000 clones, 88% found once; its top ten account for over 6%. The sample was PBMCs. The source is a woman between 18 and 29 years old in good health and CMV-seropositive.

The V gene is TRBV6-7, the J gene TRBJ1-1; 10 bases map to TRBD1. TRBV6-7 qualifies as an ORF whose function is uncertain. The J segment lost 4 bases and the V segment lost 3 bases, leaving 29 bases of the junction unmatched. The CDR3 covers 23 residues. The CDR3 DNA is TGTGCCAGCAGTTATCGGGCTTTACACGGCCGGCGGATGGACAGGGGGATATTCACTGAAGCTTTCTTT. It yields the protein CASSYRALHGRRMDRGIFTEAFF.

V and J are TRBV18 and TRBJ1-2; a possible D gene is TRBD1 (5 bases). Germline loops: CDR1 KGHSH, CDR2 LQKENI. The V end lost 6 bases, the J end lost 8 bases, and 10 bases lay between the germline ends. The CDR3 spans 11 residues. CDR3 nucleotides: TGTGCCAGCTCCCCGGGGGGAGGCTACACCTTC. Protein: CASSPGGGYTF. Complete variable domain (other parts from reference TRBV18 and TRBJ1-2): NAGVMQNPRHLVRRRGQEARLRCSPMKGHSHVYWYRQLPEEGLKFMVYLQKENIIDESGMPKERFSAEFPKEGPSILRIQQVVRGDSAAYFCASSPGGGYTFGSGTRLTVV.

This clone was found once. The chain employs TRBV2 and TRBJ1-1; D is perhaps TRBD1 (5 bases). V gave up 6 bases and J gave up 11 bases, with 16 bases separating them. The CDR3 runs 12 residues. Germline V gene data show CDR1 as SNHLY and CDR2 as FYNNEI. The CDR3 DNA sequence: TGTGCCAGCAGCCCCGGGCCCGGGGGGGCTTTCTTT. Translation: CASSPGPGGAFF.

V is TRBV6-6 and J is TRBJ1-2, with 8 bases identical to TRBD1. Germline-derived CDR1 and CDR2 are MNHNY and SVGAGI (reference sequence). CDR3 size: 15 residues. With 7 bases clipped from V and 6 bases from J, the junction kept 13 bases outside the gene matches. The CDR3 spells CASTNGAGGHDGYTF. The CDR3 DNA reads as TGTGCCAGCACCAACGGGGCAGGGGGCCATGATGGCTACACCTTC.

The J gene is TRBJ2-7, the V gene TRBV19; 7 positions agree with TRBD1. This CDR3 is 14 amino acids long. The germline V gene encodes CDR1 LNHDA and CDR2 SQIVND (reference sequence). With 3 bases clipped from V and 4 bases from J, the junction kept 6 bases outside the gene matches. The CDR3, as DNA: TGTGCCAGTAGTATGCTCGGGACAGCTTACGAGCAGTACTTC. Protein product: CASSMLGTAYEQYF. Full variable domain (rest looked up from reference TRBV19 and TRBJ2-7): DGGITQSPKYLFRKEGQNVTLSCEQNLNHDAMYWYRQDPGQGLRLIYYSQIVNDFQKGDIAEGYSVSREKKESFPLTVTSAQKNPTAFYLCASSMLGTAYEQYFGPGTRLTVT.

The chain uses TRBV7-3 and TRBJ1-2, with 8 nucleotides matching TRBD1. The germline V gene has CDR1 SGHTA and CDR2 FQGTGA. V dropped 5 bases and J dropped 3; count of bases not matched to a gene: 5. This CDR3 spans 14 amino acids. CDR3 DNA sequence: TGTGCCAGCAGCAAAGAGGGACAGGACTATGGCTACACCTTC. Translation gives CASSKEGQDYGYTF. Combining the CDR3 with reference TRBV7-3 and TRBJ1-2 gives the whole variable domain GAGVSQTPSNKVTEKGKYVELRCDPISGHTALYWYRQSLGQGPEFLIYFQGTGAADDSGLPNDRFFAVRPEGSVSTLKIQRTERGDSAVYLCASSKEGQDYGYTFGSGTRLTVV.

V usage is TRBV27 and J usage is TRBJ2-1, with a weak D call TRBD1 (5 bases). CDR3 size: 15 residues. V was pared by 3 bases and J by 7 bases, with 16 bases between. Germline CDR1 is MNHEY and CDR2 is SMNVEV (reference sequence). CDR3 nucleotides: TGTGCCAGCAGTTTTTTCCAGGGTAAGGGTAATGAGCAGTTCTTC. Translated, it gives CASSFFQGKGNEQFF.

The chain is built from TRBV9 and TRBJ2-3, with 11 bases fitting TRBD2. The CDR3 has 15 residues. Germline assignment: CDR1 SGDLS and CDR2 YYNGEE. Trimming removed 6 bases from V and 2 bases from J; junction bases left unmatched: 5. Here the CDR3 reads CASTPGLADTDTQYF. The DNA of the CDR3 is TGTGCCAGCACCCCGGGACTAGCGGACACAGATACGCAGTATTTT.

The chain is built from TRBV1 and TRBJ2-1; the D call in the table, TRBD2, was not verified against the DNA. TRBV1 is a documented pseudogene. CDR3 length: 16 residues. The CDR3 reads CTSSQFSSSFCNEQFF. CDR3 bases: TGCACCAGCAGCCAATTCTCTAGCTCTTTCTGCAATGAGCAGTTCTTC.

V gene TRBV5-6 combines with J gene TRBJ2-3; tentative D call: TRBD1 (6 bases). Trimming cost V 4 bases and J 2 bases, with 14 bases left between them. Germline CDR1 reads SGHDT; CDR2 reads YYEEEE. This CDR3 region has 15 residues. The CDR3 sequence: CASSVYREYTDTQYF. In nucleotides, the CDR3 is TGTGCCAGCAGCGTATACAGGGAATACACAGATACGCAGTATTTT.

The genes are TRBV5-4 and TRBJ1-1; possible D gene TRBD1, 6 bases. Germline V lookup: CDR1 SGHNT, CDR2 YYREEE (reference sequence). V dropped 2 bases and J dropped 4 bases, with 9 bases sitting between them. The CDR3 runs 13 residues. CDR3 coding DNA: TGTGCCAGCAGCTTCACGGACAGCACTGAAGCTTTCTTT. As protein: CASSFTDSTEAFF.

This chain uses TRBV7-3 with TRBJ2-1; possible D gene TRBD1, 8 bases. Germline-derived CDR1 and CDR2 are SGHTA and FQGTGA. Trimming removed 1 base from V and 5 bases from J, with 27 bases in between. The CDR3 is 20 amino acids. The CDR3 DNA reads as TGTGCCAGCAGCTTAAGGGGGGACAGGCGGGCTAGCGGACCCCACAATGAGCAGTTCTTC. This gives the protein CASSLRGDRRASGPHNEQFF.

V is TRBV4-1 and J is TRBJ1-4, with 9 bases lining up with TRBD1. With V trimmed by 3 bases and J by 14 bases, 4 bases remained unmatched. The CDR3 loop spans 12 amino acids. The V gene's germline CDR1 is MGHRA and CDR2 YSYEKL. The CDR3, as DNA: TGCGCCAGCAGCCACCCGACAGGGGGGCTGTTTTTT. Translation gives CASSHPTGGLFF.

This rearrangement joins TRBV18 to TRBJ2-4; 7 nucleotides agree with TRBD1. J was trimmed by 5 bases and V by 6 bases; bases with no gene match: 4. CDR1 is KGHSH and CDR2 is LQKENI in the germline V gene. The CDR3 consists of 13 residues. The CDR3 DNA follows: TGTGCCAGCTCCGACAGGGTTGAAAACATTCAGTACTTC. It is translated as CASSDRVENIQYF.

The rearrangement joins TRBV18 to TRBJ1-5; 8 bases are a match to TRBD1. This CDR3 is built from 15 residues. The germline CDR1 and CDR2 sequences are KGHSH and LQKENI. The ends lost 6 bases at V and 9 bases at J; junction bases unmatched: 13. CDR3 protein: CASSPDRGPSMPQHF. The CDR3 DNA sequence: TGTGCCAGCTCCCCAGACAGGGGACCAAGTATGCCCCAGCATTTT.

The rearrangement joins TRBV7-9 to TRBJ2-7, with 15 bases identical to TRBD2. V was clipped by 5 bases and J by 4 bases; unmatched bases: 6. The CDR3 has 16 amino acids. Germline loops: CDR1 SEHNR, CDR2 FQNEAQ (reference sequence). CDR3: CASSETGTSGRYEQYF. In nucleotides, the CDR3 is TGTGCCAGCAGCGAAACCGGGACTAGCGGGAGGTACGAGCAGTACTTC.

The V and J genes are TRBV13 and TRBJ2-1, with 9 bases matching TRBD2. Germline CDR1 is PRHDT and CDR2 is FYEKMQ (reference sequence). V lost 5 bases to trimming and J lost 5 bases; unmatched junction nucleotides: 16. CDR3 length: 18 amino acids. The CDR3 region is CASSPRLAVWETNNEQFF. In DNA form, the CDR3 reads TGTGCCAGCAGCCCAAGACTAGCGGTTTGGGAAACTAACAATGAGCAGTTCTTC.

The J gene is TRBJ1-2, the V gene TRBV11-2; D possibly corresponds to TRBD1 (6 bases). Germline assignment: CDR1 SGHAT and CDR2 FQNNGV. With 1 base removed from V and 6 bases from J, the gap between germline ends came to 12 bases. The CDR3 is 14 amino acids. The CDR3 reads CASSLVRGNDGYTF. The CDR3 DNA is TGTGCCAGCAGCTTAGTAAGGGGGAATGATGGCTACACCTTC.

The chain combines TRBV6-5 with TRBJ2-6; D remains unclear. The ends were cut back, 6 bases at V and 1 base at J, with 7 bases in the middle. The CDR3 sequence is 14 residues long. Germline CDR1 and CDR2: MNHEY and SVGAGI. CDR3 protein: CASRAKSGANVLTF. The CDR3 nucleotides read TGTGCCAGCAGAGCAAAATCTGGGGCCAACGTCCTGACTTTC.

This clone was seen a handful of times. V gene TRBV7-8 combines with J gene TRBJ2-3; D not certain. V was shortened by 2 bases and J by 6 bases, with 15 bases between the two germline ends. Germline CDR1 and CDR2: SGHVS and FQNEAQ. The CDR3 has 15 amino acids. The CDR3 nucleotides are TGTGCCAGCAGCTTAAACCTTAATGCGAGGGATACGCAGTATTTT. It codes for CASSLNLNARDTQYF.

The count of this clone is one. This chain links TRBV7-3 with TRBJ2-3; TRBD2 might be the D (5 bases). CDR1 and CDR2 (germline): SGHTA, FQGTGA. V was cut by 3 bases and J by 2 bases, with 9 bases left in between. The CDR3 sequence is 14 residues long. The CDR3 DNA reads as TGTGCCAGCAGCTTGGACTTACACACAGATACGCAGTATTTT. This sequence encodes CASSLDLHTDTQYF.

This sequence joins TRBV5-4 and TRBJ2-1; D perhaps matches TRBD1 (5 bases). The CDR3 consists of 15 residues. Germline values: CDR1 SGHNT, CDR2 YYREEE (reference sequence). V lost 0 bases, J lost 2 bases, and 9 bases lay in between. In DNA form, the CDR3 reads TGTGCCAGCAGCTTGGACAGGCCTACCTACAATGAGCAGTTCTTC. The encoded protein is CASSLDRPTYNEQFF. The entire variable domain, with the rest obtained from reference TRBV5-4 and TRBJ2-1, is as follows: ETGVTQSPTHLIKTRGQQVTLRCSSQSGHNTVSWYQQALGQGPQFIFQYYREEENGRGNFPPRFSGLQFPNYSSELNVNALELDDSALYLCASSLDRPTYNEQFFGPGTRLTVL.

The V gene is TRBV7-9, the J gene TRBJ1-2; no definite D call. The V gene lost 3 bases and the J gene lost 0 bases, with 5 bases spanning the gap. Germline CDR1 is SEHNR and CDR2 is FQNEAQ (reference sequence). The CDR3 contains 13 residues. CDR3 DNA sequence: TGTGCCAGCAGCTTTACTTCTAACTATGGCTACACCTTC. It specifies CASSFTSNYGYTF.

The V call is TRBV27, the J call TRBJ2-1; 9 bases align to TRBD2. With V trimmed by 5 bases and J by 8 bases, 7 bases remained unmatched. The CDR3 has 14 amino acids. CDR1 and CDR2 (germline): MNHEY, SMNVEV (reference sequence). The CDR3 bases are TGTGCCAGCAGTAGCGCGGGAGGGCCTTATGAGCAGTTCTTC. Translated, it gives CASSSAGGPYEQFF.

This chain links TRBV27 with TRBJ2-7; possible D gene TRBD1, 6 bases. Germline lookup yields CDR1 MNHEY and CDR2 SMNVEV (reference sequence). There are 13 residues in the CDR3. The germline V and J ends were trimmed by 10 bases and 5 bases, with 18 bases remaining between them. CDR3 DNA sequence: TGTGCCACTCTTAAGACAGGTCGCCACGAGCAGTACTTC. It encodes CATLKTGRHEQYF.

J is TRBJ1-2 and V is TRBV6-5; 9 nucleotides line up with TRBD1. V gave up 3 bases and J gave up 3 bases; unmatched junction bases: 8. This CDR3 contains 16 residues. In germline, CDR1 is MNHEY, CDR2 SVGAGI. CDR3 protein: CASSYYPDRGDYGYTF. DNA of the CDR3: TGTGCCAGCAGTTATTACCCGGACAGGGGAGACTATGGCTACACCTTC.

The chain combines TRBV2 with TRBJ1-2; 7 nucleotides match TRBD1. V was clipped by 4 bases and J by 8 bases; unmatched bases: 10. The CDR3 spans 14 residues. Germline V lookup: CDR1 SNHLY, CDR2 FYNNEI. The CDR3 reads CASSVSRGERGYTF. CDR3 DNA: TGTGCCAGCAGTGTTAGCAGGGGGGAACGCGGCTACACCTTC. The variable domain in full, with the rest retrieved from reference TRBV2 and TRBJ1-2, is EPEVTQTPSHQVTQMGQEVILRCVPISNHLYFYWYRQILGQKVEFLVSFYNNEISEKSEIFDDQFSVERPDGSNFTLKIRSTKLEDSAMYFCASSVSRGERGYTFGSGTRLTVV.

The V gene is TRBV10-3, the J gene TRBJ2-1, with 12 positions matching TRBD2. The CDR3 contains 17 residues. V was clipped by 3 bases and J by 7 bases; unmatched bases: 10. Germline assignment: CDR1 ENHRY and CDR2 SYGVKD. The CDR3 DNA sequence: TGTGCCATCAGTGATGTGTCTAGCGGGAGGGAAGGTAATGAGCAGTTCTTC. This translates into CAISDVSSGREGNEQFF.